The TCR beta chain described here comes from a study of glioma-infiltrating T cells after dendritic cell vaccination. Selection required adequate fresh-frozen tumor tissue plus more than two years' survival data. TCRdb's copy holds only in-frame clones and misses some; the assay was immunoSEQ multiplex PCR. The table records 90,000 to 100,000 clones, 79% of them present only once. This CDR3 has 12 residues. Trimming shortened V by 6 bases and J by 8 bases, and 16 bases separated the two germline ends. In germline, CDR1 is SQVTM, CDR2 ANQGSEA. The TCR was taken from a human donor with glioblastoma. The rearrangement joins TRBV29-1 to TRBJ1-1; D may be TRBD1 (6 bases). This material consisted of blood, taken before dendritic cell vaccination. The CDR3 DNA follows: TGCAGCGTCTGGGGGGGGCCAACCGAAGCTTTCTTT. This translates into CSVWGGPTEAFF.